Shown below are 24 T cell receptor beta chains from a single sample sequenced in a study of cytomegalovirus exposure and HLA in healthy donors. The PCR employed 60 Vbeta primers together with 13 Jbeta primers. Some clones are missing from TCRdb's copy, which holds only in-frame ones; the method was immunoSEQ multiplex PCR. The sample has about 43,000 clones; over 55% are singletons. Sample: PBMCs. The receptor set was obtained from a human donor in good health.

The chain joins TRBV7-2 to TRBJ2-7; 10 bases align to TRBD1. This CDR3 has 16 residues. The V gene end was trimmed by 4 bases and the J gene end by 2 bases; junction bases not matched to a gene: 8. The germline CDR1 and CDR2 sequences are SGHTA and FQGNSA. CDR3 amino acids: CASSYTGTGAAYEQYF. DNA for the CDR3: TGTGCCAGCAGCTATACCGGGACAGGGGCCGCCTACGAGCAGTACTTC.

The chain carries TRBV18 and TRBJ1-5; TRBD1 is a possible D gene (5 bases). CDR1 and CDR2 (germline): KGHSH, LQKENI. The CDR3 covers 14 residues. The ends were cut back, 3 bases at V and 8 bases at J, with 14 bases in the middle. CDR3 DNA sequence: TGTGCCAGCTCACCCAACGGGGCGGGGGAGCCCCAGCATTTT. This encodes CASSPNGAGEPQHF.

The chain uses TRBV5-1 and TRBJ1-2, with D perhaps matching TRBD1 (6 bases). Trimming removed 4 bases from V and 8 bases from J, with 21 bases in between. Germline assignment: CDR1 SGHRS and CDR2 YFSETQ. CDR3 size: 15 residues. CDR3 residues: CASSPGQTYNLGYTF. In nucleotides, the CDR3 is TGCGCCAGCAGCCCCGGACAGACCTATAATTTGGGCTACACCTTC.

This sequence joins TRBV6-6 and TRBJ1-1; D is ambiguous. Germline lookup yields CDR1 MNHNY and CDR2 SVGAGI (reference sequence). V was pared by 5 bases and J by 4 bases, with 14 bases between. The CDR3 is made up of 14 amino acids. CDR3 residues: CASSVEGAGTEAFF. The CDR3 DNA reads as TGTGCCAGCAGTGTAGAGGGCGCGGGCACTGAAGCTTTCTTT.

This clone was seen a handful of times. J is TRBJ2-7 and V is TRBV29-1; D unclear. Germline CDR1 SQVTM, CDR2 ANQGSEA. The V end lost 4 bases, the J end lost 2 bases, and 6 bases lay between the germline ends. The CDR3 has 11 amino acids. This chain's CDR3 is CSVALAYEQYF. The CDR3 DNA sequence: TGCAGCGTTGCCCTTGCCTACGAGCAGTACTTC.

This rearrangement joins TRBV27 to TRBJ1-2; D is possibly TRBD1 (5 bases). CDR1 and CDR2 (germline): MNHEY, SMNVEV (reference sequence). V was clipped by 5 bases and J by 2 bases, with 15 bases between them. This CDR3 is built from 15 residues. The CDR3 loop reads CASSPHSRANYGYTF. The CDR3 DNA sequence: TGTGCCAGCAGTCCGCACTCCAGGGCCAACTATGGCTACACCTTC.

This clone came up a few times. The V gene is TRBV7-9, the J gene TRBJ2-5; 7 nucleotides align to TRBD1. From germline, CDR1 is SEHNR and CDR2 FQNEAQ (reference sequence). The CDR3 runs 16 residues. V trimming: 5 bases; J trimming: 2 bases; junction bases outside the gene matches: 11. Written as DNA, the CDR3 is TGTGCCAGCAGCCCCCCCTTCCGACAGGGACAAGAGACCCAGTACTTC. Its translation: CASSPPFRQGQETQYF.

This clone has just a few counts. The rearrangement links TRBV14 to TRBJ1-2; tentatively, D is TRBD1 (5 bases). Germline-derived CDR1 and CDR2 are SGHDN and FVKESK. This CDR3 spans 13 amino acids. Trimming took 4 bases from V and 7 from J, leaving 13 bases between them. CDR3 DNA: TGTGCCAGCAGCCTTAATCAGGGCTTTGGCTACACCTTC. Its translation is CASSLNQGFGYTF.

The V call is TRBV5-6, the J call TRBJ2-7; the match to TRBD1 covers 8 bases. This CDR3 has 15 residues. Germline V gene lookup returns CDR1 SGHDT and CDR2 YYEEEE. The V and J ends lost 2 bases and 0 bases, in that order; junction bases with no gene match: 4. CDR3 in amino acids: CASSFRDRYSYEQYF. CDR3 DNA: TGTGCCAGCAGCTTCCGGGACAGGTACTCCTACGAGCAGTACTTC.

This clone was counted once. The chain uses TRBV6-5 and TRBJ1-1; D gene uncertain. CDR1 MNHEY and CDR2 SVGAGI come from the germline V gene. Trimming left V 1 base short and J 8 bases short, with 8 bases between. This CDR3 spans 12 amino acids. The CDR3 reads CASSYFAGEAFF. The CDR3 DNA reads TGTGCCAGCAGTTACTTCGCGGGGGAAGCTTTCTTT.

The chain links TRBV6-6 to TRBJ1-2, with a tentative D call TRBD1 (5 bases). Trimming removed 2 bases at V and 2 bases at J, with 6 bases between. The CDR3 is 13 residues long. Germline V gives CDR1 MNHNY, CDR2 SVGAGI (reference sequence). CDR3 protein: CASSYDRNYGYTF. DNA of the CDR3: TGTGCCAGCAGTTACGACAGAAACTATGGCTACACCTTC.

This rearrangement joins TRBV5-6 to TRBJ2-2; D may be TRBD2 (6 bases). Germline V lookup: CDR1 SGHDT, CDR2 YYEEEE. The germline V and J ends were trimmed by 0 bases and 9 bases, with 12 bases remaining between them. The CDR3 extends over 14 amino acids. The CDR3 loop reads CASSLEMRDRELFF. Written as DNA, the CDR3 is TGTGCCAGCAGCTTGGAAATGCGGGATCGGGAGCTGTTTTTT.

V usage is TRBV30 and J usage is TRBJ2-5, with TRBD2 identical over 8 bases. The V gene's germline CDR1 is GTSNPN and CDR2 SVGIG (reference sequence). The CDR3 length is 13 residues. The junction had 7 bases not matched to a gene; V was cut back by 5 bases and J by 5 bases. The CDR3: CAWAGLVGETQYF. The CDR3, as DNA: TGTGCCTGGGCGGGACTAGTGGGTGAGACCCAGTACTTC. Full variable domain (missing parts from reference TRBV30 and TRBJ2-5): SQTIHQWPATLVQPVGSPLSLECTVEGTSNPNLYWYRQAAGRGLQLLFYSVGIGQISSEVPQNLSASRPQDRQFILSSKKLLLSDSGFYLCAWAGLVGETQYFGPGTRLLVL.

This chain joins TRBV5-4 and TRBJ1-4; D gene ambiguous. V was clipped by 0 bases and J by 5 bases, with 5 bases between them. Germline lookup yields CDR1 SGHNT and CDR2 YYREEE (reference sequence). The CDR3 spans 13 residues. The CDR3 loop is CASSLGANEKLFF. The CDR3 region has the DNA TGTGCCAGCAGCTTGGGGGCGAATGAAAAACTGTTTTTT.

The chain carries TRBV7-9 and TRBJ1-4, with 8 positions matching TRBD1. This CDR3 comprises 15 residues. CDR1 is SEHNR and CDR2 is FQNEAQ in the germline V gene (reference sequence). V shed 3 bases and J 3 bases; nucleotides not matched to a gene: 3. CDR3 DNA: TGTGCCAGCAGCTTTCCGGGACAGGCTAATGAAAAACTGTTTTTT. This gives the protein CASSFPGQANEKLFF.

The V call is TRBV6-5, the J call TRBJ2-3, with D possibly TRBD2 on 5 matching bases. Trimming removed 2 bases from V and 2 bases from J, with 8 bases in between. Per germline, CDR1 MNHEY and CDR2 SVGAGI. This CDR3 is 14 amino acids long. The CDR3 here is CASSYRRHTDTQYF. CDR3 nucleotides: TGTGCCAGCAGTTACAGGAGGCACACAGATACGCAGTATTTT.

V usage is TRBV7-2 and J usage is TRBJ2-1, with 7 bases identical to TRBD2. Germline V gene sequence: CDR1 SGHTA, CDR2 FQGNSA. This CDR3 spans 15 amino acids. Trimming cost V 3 bases and J 4 bases; bases outside gene matches: 6. CDR3 in DNA: TGTGCCAGCAGCTTCGGGCGGGGGTCTTACAATGAGCAGTTCTTC. As protein: CASSFGRGSYNEQFF.

The rearrangement uses TRBV28 and TRBJ2-4, with TRBD2 matching over 10 bases. With 5 bases clipped from V and 3 bases from J, the junction kept 7 bases outside the gene matches. The germline CDR1 and CDR2 sequences are MDHEN and SYDVKM. The CDR3 covers 16 residues. CDR3 DNA sequence: TGTGCCAGCAGTCCCAGCGGGGGGGCGAGCAAAAACATTCAGTACTTC. Translation: CASSPSGGASKNIQYF.

This clone has more than one count but fewer than ten. The chain employs TRBV6-5 and TRBJ1-6, with no clear D. Trimming left V 2 bases short and J 3 bases short, with 11 bases between. The germline gives CDR1 MNHEY, CDR2 SVGAGI. CDR3 length: 16 residues. The CDR3: CASSYGQNLYNSPLHF. The DNA of the CDR3 is TGTGCCAGCAGTTACGGCCAGAACCTCTATAATTCACCCCTCCACTTT.

The chain links TRBV10-3 to TRBJ1-5, with D tentatively TRBD1 (5 bases). The V end was cut by 7 bases, the J end by 5 bases, with 12 bases between. Looked up from germline, CDR1 is ENHRY and CDR2 is SYGVKD. The CDR3 has 13 amino acids. As DNA, the CDR3 is TGTGCCATCAATCGACAGCCAGATCAGCCCCAGCATTTT. It translates to CAINRQPDQPQHF.

The chain employs TRBV6-6 and TRBJ1-2; TRBD1 matches at 7 bases. Unmatched junction bases numbered 4, after V lost 9 bases and J lost 3 bases. Germline loops: CDR1 MNHNY, CDR2 SVGAGI (reference sequence). This CDR3 has 12 residues. CDR3 region: CASQTGYYGYTF. The CDR3 region has the DNA TGTGCCAGTCAGACAGGGTACTATGGCTACACCTTC.

V gene TRBV2 combines with J gene TRBJ2-7; 7 bases match TRBD1. The germline V gene has CDR1 SNHLY and CDR2 FYNNEI. Trimming at V came to 3 bases and at J to 2 bases, leaving 7 bases not matched to a gene. The CDR3 totals 15 residues. As DNA, the CDR3 is TGTGCCAGCAGTGAGCTACAGGGGCCTACCTACGAGCAGTACTTC. Encoded protein: CASSELQGPTYEQYF.

The CDR3 DNA reads as TGCGCCAGCAGCTTGTTAGCGGGGTCGGTTGCCGGGGAGCTGTTTTTT. Translation: CASSLLAGSVAGELFF. V gene TRBV5-1 combines with J gene TRBJ2-2, with TRBD2 identical over 8 bases. The CDR3 sequence is 16 residues long. Germline V gives CDR1 SGHRS, CDR2 YFSETQ. Trimming cost V 1 base and J 6 bases; bases outside gene matches: 8.

The V gene is TRBV2, the J gene TRBJ2-5; D unclear. CDR3 length: 12 residues. Trimming took off 9 bases at V and 3 bases at J, with 11 bases between the two ends. Germline CDR1 and CDR2: SNHLY and FYNNEI. The chain's CDR3 is CASSFVEETQYF. The CDR3 DNA is TGTGCCAGTAGCTTTGTGGAAGAGACCCAGTACTTC.